Listed below are T cell receptor beta chains from one sample, sequenced in a study of cytomegalovirus exposure and HLA in healthy donors. Here immunoSEQ multiplex PCR was the method, and the copy in TCRdb shows in-frame clones only, minus some. The listing contains 45,000 to 55,000 clones. The sequenced sample was PBMCs. Receptors were obtained from a woman aged 45-60 years in good health and CMV-seropositive. CDR3s include the opening cysteine and the closing phenylalanine or tryptophan. The order of the fields is CDR3 protein, CDR3 DNA, J gene, D gene, V gene. The D gene is left open where the match is weak.

CDR3 protein: CASSLQAMNTEAFF; CDR3 DNA: TGTGCCAGCAGCTTGCAAGCCATGAACACTGAAGCTTTCTTT; J gene: TRBJ1-1; D gene: NA; V gene: TRBV7-2
CDR3 protein: CSVAQGAYGYTF; CDR3 DNA: TGCAGCGTTGCCCAGGGCGCCTATGGCTACACCTTC; J gene: TRBJ1-2; D gene: NA; V gene: TRBV29-1
CDR3 protein: CASSLQGATNEKLFF; CDR3 DNA: TGTGCCAGCTCGCTCCAGGGTGCAACTAATGAAAAACTGTTTTTT; J gene: TRBJ1-4; D gene: NA; V gene: TRBV18
CDR3 protein: CASSQDQQAFPGNTIYF; CDR3 DNA: TGCGCCAGCAGCCAAGATCAGCAGGCGTTCCCTGGAAACACCATATATTTT; J gene: TRBJ1-3; D gene: NA; V gene: TRBV4-3
CDR3 protein: CAISDSGGVSTDTQYF; CDR3 DNA: TGTGCCATCAGTGACTCGGGAGGGGTTAGCACTGATACGCAGTATTTT; J gene: TRBJ2-3; D gene: TRBD2; V gene: TRBV10-3
CDR3 protein: CASREGGLATSNTEAFF; CDR3 DNA: TGTGCCAGCAGGGAAGGGGGACTGGCTACCTCGAACACTGAAGCTTTCTTT; J gene: TRBJ1-1; D gene: NA; V gene: TRBV6-1
CDR3 protein: CASSNQDSWDEQFF; CDR3 DNA: TGTGCCAGCAGCAACCAGGACAGTTGGGATGAGCAGTTCTTC; J gene: TRBJ2-1; D gene: NA; V gene: TRBV7-9
CDR3 protein: CASSLWGAGTNYGYTF; CDR3 DNA: TGTGCCAGCAGTTTATGGGGGGCAGGGACTAACTATGGCTACACCTTC; J gene: TRBJ1-2; D gene: NA; V gene: TRBV28
CDR3 protein: CASGRTAGELFF; CDR3 DNA: TGTGCCAGCGGGAGGACCGCCGGGGAGCTGTTTTTT; J gene: TRBJ2-2; D gene: NA; V gene: TRBV6-5
CDR3 protein: CASSQDLHREQFF; CDR3 DNA: TGTGCCAGCAGCCAAGATCTGCACAGGGAGCAGTTCTTC; J gene: TRBJ2-1; D gene: NA; V gene: TRBV4-2
CDR3 protein: CASSLVSDTGGYTF; CDR3 DNA: TGCGCCAGCAGCTTGGTTTCCGATACCGGGGGCTACACCTTC; J gene: TRBJ1-2; D gene: NA; V gene: TRBV5-1
CDR3 protein: CASSPGVQGEAFF; CDR3 DNA: TGTGCCAGCTCACCAGGGGTGCAGGGAGAAGCTTTCTTT; J gene: TRBJ1-1; D gene: NA; V gene: TRBV18
CDR3 protein: CASSNPGLERVANTEAFF; CDR3 DNA: TGTGCCAGCAGCAATCCGGGTCTTGAACGCGTTGCGAACACTGAAGCTTTCTTT; J gene: TRBJ1-1; D gene: NA; V gene: TRBV7-3
CDR3 protein: CASSLGSEPYNEQFF; CDR3 DNA: TGTGCCAGCAGCTTGGGTAGCGAACCCTACAATGAGCAGTTCTTC; J gene: TRBJ2-1; D gene: NA; V gene: TRBV5-4
CDR3 protein: CASSREPPGANVLTF; CDR3 DNA: TGTGCCAGCTCACGAGAGCCTCCCGGGGCCAACGTCCTGACTTTC; J gene: TRBJ2-6; D gene: NA; V gene: TRBV18
CDR3 protein: CASSYSPRTGTGYTF; CDR3 DNA: TGTGCCAGCAGTTACTCCCCCCGGACAGGGACTGGCTACACCTTC; J gene: TRBJ1-2; D gene: TRBD1; V gene: TRBV6-5
CDR3 protein: CASRYGQWNYGYTF; CDR3 DNA: TGTGCCAGCAGATACGGACAGTGGAACTATGGCTACACCTTC; J gene: TRBJ1-2; D gene: NA; V gene: TRBV2
CDR3 protein: CASSLEAGEKLFF; CDR3 DNA: TGTGCCAGCAGCTTAGAGGCTGGCGAAAAACTGTTTTTT; J gene: TRBJ1-4; D gene: NA; V gene: TRBV11-2
CDR3 protein: CASSEQAYNEQFF; CDR3 DNA: TGTGCCAGCAGTGAACAGGCCTACAATGAGCAGTTCTTC; J gene: TRBJ2-1; D gene: NA; V gene: TRBV25-1
CDR3 protein: CATSRERFLGAGDTQYF; CDR3 DNA: TGTGCCACCAGCAGAGAACGATTTCTGGGGGCCGGAGATACGCAGTATTTT; J gene: TRBJ2-3; D gene: NA; V gene: TRBV15
CDR3 protein: CASSQGLPKLTGDDTEAFF; CDR3 DNA: TGTGCCAGCAGCCAAGGGCTTCCCAAACTCACAGGGGATGATACTGAAGCTTTCTTT; J gene: TRBJ1-1; D gene: TRBD1; V gene: TRBV14
CDR3 protein: CASSQDPVNTGELFF; CDR3 DNA: TGTGCCAGCAGCCAAGATCCGGTCAACACCGGGGAGCTGTTTTTT; J gene: TRBJ2-2; D gene: NA; V gene: TRBV4-2
CDR3 protein: CASSLRLNEKLFF; CDR3 DNA: TGCGCCAGCAGCCTCAGACTTAATGAAAAACTGTTTTTT; J gene: TRBJ1-4; D gene: NA; V gene: TRBV4-1
CDR3 protein: CASSPGTYEQYF; CDR3 DNA: TGTGCCAGCAGCCCTGGTACATACGAGCAGTACTTC; J gene: TRBJ2-7; D gene: NA; V gene: TRBV6-1
CDR3 protein: CASSQSQVSNTEAFF; CDR3 DNA: TGTGCCAGCAGCCAATCGCAGGTTTCGAACACTGAAGCTTTCTTT; J gene: TRBJ1-1; D gene: NA; V gene: TRBV16
CDR3 protein: CATNDIVARETQYF; CDR3 DNA: TGTGCCACCAACGATATAGTAGCTCGGGAGACCCAGTACTTC; J gene: TRBJ2-5; D gene: NA; V gene: TRBV15
CDR3 protein: CASSRTGESYNEQFF; CDR3 DNA: TGTGCCAGCAGCAGGACAGGGGAATCCTACAATGAGCAGTTCTTC; J gene: TRBJ2-1; D gene: TRBD1; V gene: TRBV11-2
CDR3 protein: CASSLFIGTEHEAFF; CDR3 DNA: TGTGCCAGCAGCTTATTTATTGGGACAGAGCATGAAGCTTTCTTT; J gene: TRBJ1-1; D gene: TRBD1; V gene: TRBV7-9
CDR3 protein: CASEGDRGAFLYGYTF; CDR3 DNA: TGTGCCAGCGAGGGGGACAGGGGCGCGTTCTTATATGGCTACACCTTC; J gene: TRBJ1-2; D gene: TRBD1; V gene: TRBV7-9
CDR3 protein: CASSGTGGEQYF; CDR3 DNA: TGTGCCAGCAGCGGGACAGGGGGTGAGCAGTACTTC; J gene: TRBJ2-7; D gene: TRBD1; V gene: TRBV9
CDR3 protein: CAWSVGPGENYGYTF; CDR3 DNA: TGTGCCTGGAGTGTCGGGCCAGGGGAGAACTATGGCTACACCTTC; J gene: TRBJ1-2; D gene: NA; V gene: TRBV30
CDR3 protein: CASSPSRASGSYEQYF; CDR3 DNA: TGTGCCAGCAGCCCCTCGCGGGCTAGCGGGAGCTACGAGCAGTACTTC; J gene: TRBJ2-7; D gene: NA; V gene: TRBV21-1
CDR3 protein: CASSLAPGQGFKFF; CDR3 DNA: TGTGCCAGCAGCTTAGCCCCGGGACAGGGATTTAAGTTCTTC; J gene: TRBJ2-1; D gene: TRBD1; V gene: TRBV7-6
CDR3 protein: CASRGQGVINSPLHF; CDR3 DNA: TGTGCCAGCAGAGGACAGGGAGTGATTAATTCACCCCTCCACTTT; J gene: TRBJ1-6; D gene: TRBD1; V gene: TRBV6-5
CDR3 protein: CAISGGQGTDTQYF; CDR3 DNA: TGTGCCATCAGTGGGGGACAGGGCACAGATACGCAGTATTTT; J gene: TRBJ2-3; D gene: TRBD1; V gene: TRBV10-3
CDR3 protein: CASSQVVIAGEFYEQYF; CDR3 DNA: TGCGCCAGCAGCCAGGTTGTTATCGCGGGAGAATTTTACGAGCAGTACTTC; J gene: TRBJ2-7; D gene: TRBD2; V gene: TRBV4-1
CDR3 protein: CASSLNGLVGEQYF; CDR3 DNA: TGTGCCAGCAGTTTAAACGGACTAGTCGGCGAGCAGTACTTC; J gene: TRBJ2-7; D gene: TRBD2; V gene: TRBV27
CDR3 protein: CAWSVLVRGLKGYTF; CDR3 DNA: TGTGCCTGGAGTGTATTAGTCAGGGGATTGAAGGGCTACACCTTC; J gene: TRBJ1-2; D gene: NA; V gene: TRBV30
CDR3 protein: CSPRGYTF; CDR3 DNA: TGCAGTCCCAGAGGCTACACCTTC; J gene: TRBJ1-2; D gene: NA; V gene: TRBV20-1
CDR3 protein: CASSLAPQGAKNIQYF; CDR3 DNA: TGCGCCAGCAGCTTGGCCCCACAGGGGGCCAAAAACATTCAGTACTTC; J gene: TRBJ2-4; D gene: TRBD1; V gene: TRBV5-1
CDR3 protein: CASSVRQVSSYEQYF; CDR3 DNA: TGTGCCAGCAGTGTCAGACAGGTTAGCTCCTACGAGCAGTACTTC; J gene: TRBJ2-7; D gene: NA; V gene: TRBV6-1
CDR3 protein: CASSVGGTSTDTQYF; CDR3 DNA: TGTGCCAGCAGCGTCGGCGGGACCAGCACAGATACGCAGTATTTT; J gene: TRBJ2-3; D gene: NA; V gene: TRBV6-5
CDR3 protein: CASSHRDREANEQFF; CDR3 DNA: TGTGCCAGCAGCCACCGGGACAGGGAGGCCAATGAGCAGTTCTTC; J gene: TRBJ2-1; D gene: TRBD1; V gene: TRBV9
CDR3 protein: CASSYPKTGVGYTF; CDR3 DNA: TGTGCCAGCAGTTACCCAAAGACAGGGGTGGGCTACACCTTC; J gene: TRBJ1-2; D gene: TRBD1; V gene: TRBV6-5
CDR3 protein: CASSPLRQGEQYF; CDR3 DNA: TGTGCCAGCAGTCCCCTCCGACAGGGTGAGCAGTACTTC; J gene: TRBJ2-7; D gene: TRBD1; V gene: TRBV27
CDR3 protein: CASSSPGLAGRDSDQYF; CDR3 DNA: TGTGCCAGCAGTTCTCCGGGACTAGCGGGGAGAGATTCGGATCAGTACTTC; J gene: TRBJ2-4; D gene: TRBD2; V gene: TRBV5-6
CDR3 protein: CASSSRGGSFSYGYTF; CDR3 DNA: TGTGCCAGCAGTTCTCGGGGGGGGTCTTTTTCCTATGGCTACACCTTC; J gene: TRBJ1-2; D gene: NA; V gene: TRBV7-2
CDR3 protein: CASSPRGGAGNTIYF; CDR3 DNA: TGTGCCAGCAGCCCCCGGGGGGGGGCTGGAAACACCATATATTTT; J gene: TRBJ1-3; D gene: NA; V gene: TRBV5-4
CDR3 protein: CASSSGQNEQFF; CDR3 DNA: TGTGCCAGCAGCTCGGGACAGAATGAGCAGTTCTTC; J gene: TRBJ2-1; D gene: TRBD1; V gene: TRBV7-8
CDR3 protein: CATGQGDNEQFF; CDR3 DNA: TGTGCCACCGGACAGGGCGACAATGAGCAGTTCTTC; J gene: TRBJ2-1; D gene: TRBD1; V gene: TRBV18